This T cell receptor (beta chain) was captured in a study of blood T cell repertoires in COVID-19. Study information: T cells, B-cell-depleted T cells, or PBMCs supplied cDNA or gDNA.

Some clones are missing from TCRdb's copy, which holds only in-frame ones; the method was immunoSEQ multiplex PCR. The data hold roughly 140,000 clones, with about 80% observed a single time. Two consecutive negative NP/OP PCR tests, clearance, or resolved symptoms defined Cohort 3 recovery. There are 14 residues in the CDR3. V lost 4 bases, J lost 1 base, and 11 bases lay in between. Germline loops: CDR1 SGHRS, CDR2 YFSETQ. The TCR was taken from a man aged 45-60 years who had recovered from COVID-19. This chain uses TRBV5-1 with TRBJ1-1, with unresolved D. Material for sequencing was PBMCs or T cells enriched from blood (not recorded which). The CDR3 here is CASSLNRGNTEAFF. DNA for the CDR3: TGCGCCAGCAGCCTCAATCGGGGGAACACTGAAGCTTTCTTT.